The clone carrying this TCR beta chain was found many times. Total RNA and DNA came together from roughly 20-30 mg of bulk tissue without cell sorting. Through surgical resection, the patients' primary liver carcinoma was treated. This record comes from a study of tumor-infiltrating lymphocytes in primary liver carcinoma. About the study: All lesions had stage T1-T3 N0M0 and roughly 4 to 11 cm widths.

Priming with a constant-region primer yielded TCR beta cDNA from roughly 490 ng total RNA. Libraries of TCR beta came from three nested multiplex PCR rounds with slightly modified ARM-PCR. The two initial PCR rounds, about 9 cycles each, used TRBV1-TRBV30 forward and C-beta reverse primers. TCRdb recomputed calls from the multiplex PCR reads with MiXCR, one row per CDR3 protein. The sample holds about 37,000 distinct CDR3 sequences, roughly 74% seen once. Trimming shortened V by 3 bases and J by 0 bases, and 6 bases separated the two germline ends. This CDR3 spans 14 amino acids. Germline CDR1 reads MDHEN; CDR2 reads SYDVKM.

V is TRBV28 and J is TRBJ1-3, with D perhaps matching TRBD1 (5 bases). The specimen sequenced was tumor-adjacent normal liver tissue. The sequence was obtained from a man in his forties with primary liver carcinoma and hepatitis B virus infection. The CDR3 spells CASSFRGSGNTIYF. CDR3 DNA sequence: TGTGCCAGCAGTTTTAGGGGCTCTGGAAACACCATATATTTT.